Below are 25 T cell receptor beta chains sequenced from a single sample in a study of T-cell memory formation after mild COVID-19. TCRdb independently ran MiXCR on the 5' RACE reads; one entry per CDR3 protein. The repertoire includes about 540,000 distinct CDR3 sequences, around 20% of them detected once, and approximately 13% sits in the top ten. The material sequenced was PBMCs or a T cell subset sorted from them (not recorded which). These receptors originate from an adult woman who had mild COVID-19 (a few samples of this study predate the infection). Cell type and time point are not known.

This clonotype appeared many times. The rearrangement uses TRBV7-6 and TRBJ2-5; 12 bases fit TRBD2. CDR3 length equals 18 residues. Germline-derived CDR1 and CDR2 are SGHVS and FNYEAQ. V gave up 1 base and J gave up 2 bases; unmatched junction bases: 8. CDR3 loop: CASSLELLAGGSQETQYF. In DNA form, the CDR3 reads TGTGCCAGCAGCTTAGAATTACTAGCGGGAGGATCACAAGAGACCCAGTACTTC. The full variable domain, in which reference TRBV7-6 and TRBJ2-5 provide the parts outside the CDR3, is GAGVSQSPRYKVTKRGQDVALRCDPISGHVSLYWYRQALGQGPEFLTYFNYEAQQDKSGLPNDRFSAERPEGSISTLTIQRTEQRDSAMYRCASSLELLAGGSQETQYFGPGTRLLVL.

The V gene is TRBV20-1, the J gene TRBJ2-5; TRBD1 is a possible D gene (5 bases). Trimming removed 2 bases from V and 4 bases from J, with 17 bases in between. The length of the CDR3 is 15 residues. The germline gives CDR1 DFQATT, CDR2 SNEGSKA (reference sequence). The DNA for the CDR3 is TGCAGTGCTAGATCTTCGACAGACTGGGGAGAGACCCAGTACTTC. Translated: CSARSSTDWGETQYF.

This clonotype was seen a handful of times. The CDR3 sequence: CASSSVQPGTEAFF. DNA for the CDR3: TGTGCCAGCAGCTCGGTACAACCCGGGACTGAAGCTTTCTTT. The chain recombines TRBV7-2 with TRBJ1-1; D is unresolved. The CDR3 is made up of 14 amino acids. V lost 4 bases, J lost 5 bases, and 14 bases lay in between. Germline V lookup: CDR1 SGHTA, CDR2 FQGNSA.

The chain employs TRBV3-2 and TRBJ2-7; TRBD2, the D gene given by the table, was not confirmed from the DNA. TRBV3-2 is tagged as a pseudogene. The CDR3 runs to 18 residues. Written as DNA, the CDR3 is TGTGCCAGCGTCACCGGGACTAGCGGGAGAAGCTCTCCGGACGAGCAGTACTTC. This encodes CASVTGTSGRSSPDEQYF.

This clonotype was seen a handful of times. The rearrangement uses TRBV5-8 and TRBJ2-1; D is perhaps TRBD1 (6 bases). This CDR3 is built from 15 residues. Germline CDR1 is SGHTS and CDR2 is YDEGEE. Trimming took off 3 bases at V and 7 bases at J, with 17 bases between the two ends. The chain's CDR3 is CASSWSGTRSNEQFF. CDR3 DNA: TGTGCCAGCAGCTGGTCCGGGACACGGAGTAATGAGCAGTTCTTC.

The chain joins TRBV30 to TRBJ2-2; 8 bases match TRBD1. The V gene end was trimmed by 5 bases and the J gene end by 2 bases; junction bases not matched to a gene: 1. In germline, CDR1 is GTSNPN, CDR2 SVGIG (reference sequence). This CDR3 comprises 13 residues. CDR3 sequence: CAWGTGNTGELFF. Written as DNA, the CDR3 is TGTGCCTGGGGGACAGGAAACACCGGGGAGCTGTTTTTT.

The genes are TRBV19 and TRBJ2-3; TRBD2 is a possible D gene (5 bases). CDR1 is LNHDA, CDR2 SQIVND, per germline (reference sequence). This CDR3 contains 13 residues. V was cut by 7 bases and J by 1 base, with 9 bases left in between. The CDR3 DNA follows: TGTGCCAGTAAGAGGCGGGGCACAGATACGCAGTATTTT. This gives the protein CASKRRGTDTQYF. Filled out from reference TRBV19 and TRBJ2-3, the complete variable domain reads DGGITQSPKYLFRKEGQNVTLSCEQNLNHDAMYWYRQDPGQGLRLIYYSQIVNDFQKGDIAEGYSVSREKKESFPLTVTSAQKNPTAFYLCASKRRGTDTQYFGPGTRLTVL.

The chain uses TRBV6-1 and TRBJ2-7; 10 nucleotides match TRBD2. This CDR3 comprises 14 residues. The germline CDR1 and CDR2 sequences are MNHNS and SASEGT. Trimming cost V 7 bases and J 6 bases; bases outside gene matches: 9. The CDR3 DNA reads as TGTGCCAGCAAGACTCTAGCGGGAGACGGCGAGCAGTACTTC. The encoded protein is CASKTLAGDGEQYF.

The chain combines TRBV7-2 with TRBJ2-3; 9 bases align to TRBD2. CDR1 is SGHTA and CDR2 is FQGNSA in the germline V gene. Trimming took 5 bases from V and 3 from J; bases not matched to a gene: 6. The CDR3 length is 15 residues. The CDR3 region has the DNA TGTGCCAGCAGCCCCTGGACTAGCGCGACAGATACGCAGTATTTT. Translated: CASSPWTSATDTQYF.

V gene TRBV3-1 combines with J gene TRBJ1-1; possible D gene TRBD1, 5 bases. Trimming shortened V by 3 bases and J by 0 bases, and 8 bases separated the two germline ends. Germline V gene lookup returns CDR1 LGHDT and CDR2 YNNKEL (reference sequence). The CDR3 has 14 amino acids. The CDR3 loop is CASSHAGLNTEAFF. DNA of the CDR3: TGTGCCAGCAGCCATGCAGGGTTGAACACTGAAGCTTTCTTT.

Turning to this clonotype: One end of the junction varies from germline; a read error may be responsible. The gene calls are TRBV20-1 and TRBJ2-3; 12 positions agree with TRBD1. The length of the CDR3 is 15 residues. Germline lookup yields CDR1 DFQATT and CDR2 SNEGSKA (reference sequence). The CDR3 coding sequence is TGCAGTGCTAGAACCGGGACAGGGGGCTCGGGGACGCAGTGTTTT. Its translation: CSARTGTGGSGTQCF.

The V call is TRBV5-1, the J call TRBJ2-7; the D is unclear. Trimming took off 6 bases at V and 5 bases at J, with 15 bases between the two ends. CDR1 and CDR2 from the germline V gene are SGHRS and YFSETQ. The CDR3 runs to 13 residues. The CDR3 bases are TGCGCCAGCAAGGTTGGTTGGTCGAACGAGCAGTACTTC. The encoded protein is CASKVGWSNEQYF. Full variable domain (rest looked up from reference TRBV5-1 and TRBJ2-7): KAGVTQTPRYLIKTRGQQVTLSCSPISGHRSVSWYQQTPGQGLQFLFEYFSETQRNKGNFPGRFSGRQFSNSRSEMNVSTLELGDSALYLCASKVGWSNEQYFGPGTRLTVT.

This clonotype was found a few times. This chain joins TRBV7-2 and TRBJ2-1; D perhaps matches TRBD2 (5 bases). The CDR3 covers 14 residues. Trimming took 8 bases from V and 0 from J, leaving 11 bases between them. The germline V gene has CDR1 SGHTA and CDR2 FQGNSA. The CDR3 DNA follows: TGTGCCAGCGCCCCTAGCATCTCCTACAATGAGCAGTTCTTC. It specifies CASAPSISYNEQFF.

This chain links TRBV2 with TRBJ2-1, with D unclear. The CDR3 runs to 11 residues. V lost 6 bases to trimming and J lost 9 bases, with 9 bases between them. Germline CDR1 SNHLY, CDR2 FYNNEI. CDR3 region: CASRQTVEQFF. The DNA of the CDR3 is TGTGCCAGCAGACAGACTGTTGAGCAGTTCTTC.

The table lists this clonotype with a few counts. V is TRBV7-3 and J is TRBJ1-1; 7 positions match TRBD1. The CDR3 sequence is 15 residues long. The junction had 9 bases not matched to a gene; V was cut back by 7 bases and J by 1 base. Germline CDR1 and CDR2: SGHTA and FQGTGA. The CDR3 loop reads CASILDRVTNTEAFF. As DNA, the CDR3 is TGTGCCAGCATTCTCGACAGGGTAACGAACACTGAAGCTTTCTTT.

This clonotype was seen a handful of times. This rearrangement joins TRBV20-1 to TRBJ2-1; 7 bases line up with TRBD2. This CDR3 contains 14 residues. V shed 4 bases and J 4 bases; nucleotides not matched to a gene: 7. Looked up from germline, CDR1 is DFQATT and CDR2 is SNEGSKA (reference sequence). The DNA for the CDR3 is TGCAGTGCTACTCCCCGGGACTATTACAATGAGCAGTTCTTC. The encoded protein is CSATPRDYYNEQFF.

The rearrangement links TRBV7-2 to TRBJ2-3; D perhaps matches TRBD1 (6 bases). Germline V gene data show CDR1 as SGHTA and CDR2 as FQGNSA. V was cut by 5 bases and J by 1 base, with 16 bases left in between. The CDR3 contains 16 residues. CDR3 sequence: CASSPNGQFRTDTQYF. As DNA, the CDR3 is TGTGCCAGCAGCCCCAACGGACAGTTTCGCACAGATACGCAGTATTTT. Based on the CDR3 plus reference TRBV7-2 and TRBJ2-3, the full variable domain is GAGVSQSPSNKVTEKGKDVELRCDPISGHTALYWYRQSLGQGLEFLIYFQGNSAPDKSGLPSDRFSAERTGGSVSTLTIQRTQQEDSAVYLCASSPNGQFRTDTQYFGPGTRLTVL.

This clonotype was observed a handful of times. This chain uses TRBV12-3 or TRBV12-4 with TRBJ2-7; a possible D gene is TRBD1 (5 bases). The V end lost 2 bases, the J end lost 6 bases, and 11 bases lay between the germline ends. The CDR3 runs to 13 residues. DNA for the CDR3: TGTGCCAGCAGTTTACAGGGAAGCCTCGAGCAGTACTTC. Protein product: CASSLQGSLEQYF.

CDR3 protein: CASSLTGTNFNEQFF. The CDR3 nucleotides are TGTGCCAGCTCACTCACCGGGACTAATTTCAATGAGCAGTTCTTC. The chain is built from TRBV18 and TRBJ2-1, with 7 bases fitting TRBD2. Germline-derived CDR1 and CDR2 are KGHSH and LQKENI. Trimming removed 4 bases from V and 6 bases from J; junction bases left unmatched: 9. The CDR3 extends over 15 amino acids.

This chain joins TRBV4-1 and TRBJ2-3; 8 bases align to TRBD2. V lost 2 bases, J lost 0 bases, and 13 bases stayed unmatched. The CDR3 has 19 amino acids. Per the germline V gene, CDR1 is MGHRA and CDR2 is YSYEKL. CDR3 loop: CASSQPTIAGPASTDTQYF. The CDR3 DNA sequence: TGCGCCAGCAGCCAACCGACCATAGCGGGACCAGCTAGCACAGATACGCAGTATTTT.

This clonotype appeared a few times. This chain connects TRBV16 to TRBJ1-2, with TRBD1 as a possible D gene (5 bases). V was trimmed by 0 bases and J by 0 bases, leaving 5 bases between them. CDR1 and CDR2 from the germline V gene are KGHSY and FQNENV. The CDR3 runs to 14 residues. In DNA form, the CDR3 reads TGTGCCAGCAGCCAATCGACAGCTAACTATGGCTACACCTTC. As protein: CASSQSTANYGYTF.

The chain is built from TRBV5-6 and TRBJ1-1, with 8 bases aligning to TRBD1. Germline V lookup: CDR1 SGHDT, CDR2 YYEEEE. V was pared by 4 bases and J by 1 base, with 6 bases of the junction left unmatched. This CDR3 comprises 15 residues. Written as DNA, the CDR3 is TGTGCCAGCAGCCAAGGACAGGGTCAGAACACTGAAGCTTTCTTT. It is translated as CASSQGQGQNTEAFF.

The CDR3 sequence is CSANPQVRRHNEQFF. The CDR3 bases are TGCAGTGCAAATCCGCAGGTTCGTCGGCACAATGAGCAGTTCTTC. V and J are TRBV20-1 and TRBJ2-1; no clear D. V gave up 6 bases and J gave up 5 bases, with 20 bases separating them. The CDR3 has 15 residues. The V gene's germline CDR1 is DFQATT and CDR2 SNEGSKA (reference sequence).

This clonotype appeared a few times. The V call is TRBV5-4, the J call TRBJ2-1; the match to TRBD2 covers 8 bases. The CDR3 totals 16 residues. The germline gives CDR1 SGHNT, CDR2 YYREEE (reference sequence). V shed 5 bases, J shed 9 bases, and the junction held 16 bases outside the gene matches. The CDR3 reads CASRGRGGPSGFEQFF. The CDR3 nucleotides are TGTGCCAGCAGGGGTCGCGGGGGGCCCTCAGGGTTTGAGCAGTTCTTC.

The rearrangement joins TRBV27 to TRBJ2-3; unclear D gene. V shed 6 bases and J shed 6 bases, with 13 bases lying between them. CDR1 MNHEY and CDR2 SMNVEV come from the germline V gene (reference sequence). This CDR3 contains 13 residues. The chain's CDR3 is CASRVLRADTQYF. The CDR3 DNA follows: TGTGCCAGCAGAGTCCTACGGGCGGATACGCAGTATTTT.